This T cell receptor (beta chain) was sequenced during a study of blood T cell repertoires in COVID-19. Study details: Sample material is recorded as cDNA or gDNA derived from T cells, B-cell-depleted T cells, or PBMCs.

Participant-given clinical history determined each cohort assignment. Per germline, CDR1 LNHDA and CDR2 SQIVND (reference sequence). The length of the CDR3 is 14 residues. Trimming stripped 3 bases from V and 2 bases from J, with 8 bases between. Original processing notes: Amplification of reference gene primers was used by the study to estimate nucleated cell counts. Profiling relied on immunoSEQ multiplex PCR, and the TCRdb table lists in-frame clones only, not all of them. The DNA gave D and trimming, while V, J and clone size come from that table. The sample shows about 180,000 clones, 89% of them seen only once.

This chain joins TRBV19 and TRBJ1-5; the D is unclear. The sequence derives from a woman aged 35 to 49 with acute COVID-19. The material sequenced was PBMCs or T cells enriched from blood (not recorded which). CDR3 in amino acids: CASSMMEGNQPQHF. The CDR3 bases are TGTGCCAGTAGTATGATGGAGGGCAATCAGCCCCAGCATTTT.